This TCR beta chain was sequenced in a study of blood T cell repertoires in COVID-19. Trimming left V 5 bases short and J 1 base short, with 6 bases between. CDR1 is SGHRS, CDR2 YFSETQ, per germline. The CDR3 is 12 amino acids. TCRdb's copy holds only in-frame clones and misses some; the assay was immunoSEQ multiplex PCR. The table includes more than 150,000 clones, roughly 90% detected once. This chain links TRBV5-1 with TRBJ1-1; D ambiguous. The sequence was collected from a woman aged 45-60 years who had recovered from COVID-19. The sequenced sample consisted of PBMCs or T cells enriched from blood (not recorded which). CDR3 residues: CASRTGNTEAFF. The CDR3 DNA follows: TGCGCCAGCAGGACGGGGAACACTGAAGCTTTCTTT.